Each of the 2 T cell receptor beta chains below was sequenced from the same sample in a study of control samples from healthy donors and cancer patients. Here immunoSEQ multiplex PCR was the method, and the copy in TCRdb shows in-frame clones only, minus some. The sample yields 85,000 to 90,000 clones, over 75% seen once. The sequenced material came from blood. All receptors derive from a woman in her thirties or forties in good health.

The chain carries TRBV4-3 and TRBJ1-1; 10 bases are shared with TRBD1. The CDR3 totals 14 residues. Trimming removed 4 bases from V and 8 bases from J; junction bases left unmatched: 7. The germline V gene has CDR1 LGHNA and CDR2 YSLEER. CDR3 sequence reads: CASSPTGGPPEAFF. The CDR3 DNA is TGCGCCAGCAGCCCGACAGGGGGCCCCCCCGAAGCTTTCTTT.

The genes are TRBV7-9 and TRBJ1-5; D remains ambiguous. V was shortened by 4 bases and J by 5 bases, with 12 bases between the two germline ends. Germline assignment: CDR1 SEHNR and CDR2 FQNEAQ (reference sequence). The CDR3 extends over 14 amino acids. The CDR3 is CASSSQSEDQPQHF. In nucleotides, the CDR3 is TGTGCCAGCAGCTCCCAGAGTGAAGATCAGCCCCAGCATTTT.